This is a list of T cell receptor beta chains from one sample in a study of cytomegalovirus exposure and HLA in healthy donors. Sequencing was performed with immunoSEQ multiplex PCR; in TCRdb, only in-frame clones are kept and a portion is missing. This sample has more than 110,000 clones; around 79% occur once, and the top ten carry 2.5% to 3.5%. The sequenced material came from PBMCs. These receptors were taken from a female donor in good health and CMV-seronegative. Each CDR3 is given with its conserved first and last residue. D genes are given only for firm matches.

j_call | v_call | d_call | cdr3_aa
TRBJ1-6 | TRBV19 | - | CASSEQASSPLHF
TRBJ1-1 | TRBV7-2 | TRBD1 | CASSLAWTGEAFF
TRBJ2-5 | TRBV7-2 | TRBD2 | CASSLTSGAQETQYF
TRBJ1-2 | TRBV18 | - | CASSLRGTNYGYTF
TRBJ1-6 | TRBV5-5 | - | CASSLVAPRVDNSPLHF
TRBJ2-1 | TRBV7-9 | - | CASSLVSGTLFNEQFF
TRBJ2-6 | TRBV5-1 | - | CASSLEYSGTGANVLTF
TRBJ2-3 | TRBV5-6 | - | CASSFDLNTDTQYF
TRBJ2-7 | TRBV15 | - | CATSRDSGSYEQYF
TRBJ2-7 | TRBV27 | - | CASSLRPLGVGYEQYF
TRBJ1-2 | TRBV7-9 | TRBD1 | CASSLAYSDRGDRGGYTF
TRBJ2-1 | TRBV6-5 | - | CASSYSSVNEQFF
TRBJ2-7 | TRBV5-6 | TRBD1 | CASSRTGVEQYF
TRBJ1-5 | TRBV4-3 | - | CASSQEHRWGNQPQHF
TRBJ1-3 | TRBV5-1 | - | CASSADGSPGNTIYF
TRBJ2-7 | TRBV2 | TRBD2 | CASSLQYGRTHEQYF
TRBJ1-1 | TRBV21-1 | - | CASSKVGGRDTEAFF
TRBJ2-3 | TRBV19 | TRBD2 | CASSMASGRTDTQYF
TRBJ1-2 | TRBV7-9 | TRBD1 | CASSPTGGYGYTF
TRBJ2-7 | TRBV11-1 | - | CASSKVRNSYEQYF
TRBJ2-5 | TRBV10-3 | TRBD1 | CAISSGTGNQETQYF
TRBJ1-4 | TRBV27 | TRBD1 | CASSSGQGYEKLFF
TRBJ2-7 | TRBV10-3 | TRBD2 | CAISGGRAGHEQYF
TRBJ2-5 | TRBV7-9 | TRBD2 | CASRTSGGQETQYF
TRBJ1-1 | TRBV10-3 | - | CAISESGRGYTEAFF
TRBJ1-2 | TRBV11-2 | - | CASSSTQQGGYTF
TRBJ1-5 | TRBV9 | TRBD1 | CASSVGGTDDQPQHF
TRBJ1-1 | TRBV7-3 | - | CASSFVGGDTEAFF
TRBJ1-5 | TRBV19 | - | CATSQMFQPQHF
TRBJ2-1 | TRBV5-4 | TRBD1 | CASSDRTGASLNEQFF
TRBJ2-7 | TRBV6-5 | - | CASSYGNHYEQYF
TRBJ2-3 | TRBV2 | - | CASSGGPRAQYF
TRBJ2-3 | TRBV4-1 | TRBD1 | CASSRTRTGAVTDTQYF